These 21 T cell receptor beta chains were all obtained from the same sample, sequenced in a study of T cell responses to AZD1222 COVID-19 vaccine. Profiling relied on immunoSEQ multiplex PCR, and the TCRdb table lists in-frame clones only, not all of them. The sample carries some 150,000 clones, under 95% recorded once. This material consisted of peripheral blood, taken on day 0 of AZD1222 vaccination. These receptors were obtained from an adult in good health.

This chain links TRBV4-1 with TRBJ1-2; 11 bases match TRBD1. Trimming cost V 1 base and J 6 bases; bases outside gene matches: 10. The CDR3 runs 17 residues. The germline CDR1 and CDR2 sequences are MGHRA and YSYEKL. CDR3 sequence (DNA): TGCGCCAGCAGCCAAGTGAAAGGGACAGGGGGAGTAAATGGCTACACCTTC. This sequence encodes CASSQVKGTGGVNGYTF.

The CDR3 sequence: CASSPPGLSGQPQHF. The CDR3 coding sequence is TGTGCCAGCAGCCCCCCGGGCTTATCGGGTCAGCCCCAGCATTTT. V and J are TRBV7-9 and TRBJ1-5; the D is unclear. The CDR3 is 15 residues long. Germline CDR1 and CDR2: SEHNR and FQNEAQ (reference sequence). V was trimmed by 5 bases and J by 6 bases, leaving 17 bases between them.

The chain recombines TRBV11-3 with TRBJ1-1; the D gene is possibly TRBD1 (5 bases). Germline CDR1 reads SGHNT; CDR2 reads YENEEA. The CDR3 runs 14 residues. Trimming removed 5 bases from V and 2 bases from J, with 12 bases in between. The CDR3 nucleotides are TGTGCCAGCAGCCGCCTCGGGGGTAACACTGAAGCTTTCTTT. Residues: CASSRLGGNTEAFF.

CDR3 nucleotide sequence: TGCGCCAGCAGCCCAGGAGGCGAAAACTCTGGAAACACCATATATTTT. It encodes CASSPGGENSGNTIYF. V usage is TRBV5-1 and J usage is TRBJ1-3; D remains ambiguous. Trimming cost V 4 bases and J 0 bases, with 14 bases left between them. Per the germline V gene, CDR1 is SGHRS and CDR2 is YFSETQ. The CDR3 runs 16 residues.

The V call is TRBV7-8, the J call TRBJ1-1; TRBD1 matches 7 bases. Germline V gene sequence: CDR1 SGHVS, CDR2 FQNEAQ. V shed 1 base and J 0 bases; nucleotides not matched to a gene: 2. The CDR3 loop spans 15 amino acids. CDR3 nucleotides: TGTGCCAGCAGCTTAGGGGACAGCTTGAACACTGAAGCTTTCTTT. Its translation is CASSLGDSLNTEAFF.

The chain carries TRBV19 and TRBJ1-2; 7 nucleotides line up with TRBD1. The germline V gene encodes CDR1 LNHDA and CDR2 SQIVND (reference sequence). The CDR3 consists of 15 residues. V was clipped by 3 bases and J by 2 bases; unmatched bases: 6. The CDR3: CASSIPPTGNYGYTF. Here the CDR3 DNA reads TGTGCCAGTAGTATTCCCCCGACAGGGAACTATGGCTACACCTTC.

CDR3 sequence (DNA): TGTGCCACTCAAACAGGGGGAGGGGCCAACGTCCTGACTTTC. Amino acids: CATQTGGGANVLTF. The rearrangement uses TRBV28 and TRBJ2-6; 8 nucleotides match TRBD1. The J segment lost 4 bases and the V segment lost 10 bases, leaving 6 bases of the junction unmatched. The CDR3 spans 14 residues. Germline assignment: CDR1 MDHEN and CDR2 SYDVKM.

This clone was counted only a few times. J is TRBJ1-2 and V is TRBV20-1; maybe TRBD1 (6 bases). Germline V CDR1 and CDR2: DFQATT, SNEGSKA (reference sequence). This CDR3 contains 11 residues. V was cut by 4 bases and J by 7 bases, with 10 bases left in between. This CDR3 reads CSATDRSGYTF. In DNA, the CDR3 is TGCAGTGCTACTGACAGGTCTGGCTACACCTTC.

The chain carries TRBV30 and TRBJ2-3, with D possibly matching TRBD2 (6 bases). The CDR3 runs to 13 residues. Germline lookup yields CDR1 GTSNPN and CDR2 SVGIG (reference sequence). V lost 4 bases and J 2 bases, leaving 10 bases between the germline ends. The CDR3 DNA follows: TGTGCCTGGAAGGGACTTCCCACAGATACGCAGTATTTT. Translating it yields CAWKGLPTDTQYF.

This chain links TRBV5-6 with TRBJ2-1; D not certain. The CDR3 totals 15 residues. V lost 1 base to trimming and J lost 9 bases, with 17 bases between them. CDR1 is SGHDT, CDR2 YYEEEE, per germline. DNA of the CDR3: TGTGCCAGCAGCTTGTATTCTTTGTCGCTGGGTGAGCAGTTCTTC. This gives the protein CASSLYSLSLGEQFF.

The J gene is TRBJ2-2, the V gene TRBV18; D remains ambiguous. V lost 3 bases, J lost 8 bases, and 7 bases lay in between. CDR3 length: 12 amino acids. CDR1 KGHSH and CDR2 LQKENI come from the germline V gene. CDR3 sequence: CASSPKEGELFF. In DNA form, the CDR3 reads TGTGCCAGCTCACCTAAGGAGGGGGAGCTGTTTTTT.

This chain joins TRBV3-1 (or the pseudogene TRBV3-2) and TRBJ2-5; a weak D match, TRBD2 (8 bases). This CDR3 comprises 16 residues. Trimming pared 6 bases from V and 3 bases from J, leaving 20 bases between. Germline lookup yields CDR1 LGHDT and CDR2 YNNKEL (reference sequence). Here the CDR3 DNA reads TGTGCCAGCAGGAGGGGGCCAGGAGCGGGGGAAGAGACCCAGTACTTC. This encodes CASRRGPGAGEETQYF.

The chain uses TRBV11-2 and TRBJ1-1; the match to TRBD1 covers 8 bases. The CDR3 extends over 15 amino acids. CDR1 SGHAT and CDR2 FQNNGV come from the germline V gene. V gave up 5 bases and J gave up 4 bases; unmatched junction bases: 9. The chain's CDR3 is CASSAPGGGGTEAFF. CDR3 sequence (DNA): TGTGCCAGCAGCGCTCCAGGGGGCGGCGGCACTGAAGCTTTCTTT.

This chain joins TRBV28 and TRBJ2-7, with 7 positions matching TRBD2. Per the germline V gene, CDR1 is MDHEN and CDR2 is SYDVKM. The CDR3 length is 15 residues. The J segment lost 0 bases and the V segment lost 1 base, leaving 3 bases of the junction unmatched. The CDR3 region is CASSLSAGASYEQYF. CDR3 sequence (DNA): TGTGCCAGCAGTTTATCCGCGGGAGCCTCCTACGAGCAGTACTTC.

The chain uses TRBV28 and TRBJ2-3; 7 nucleotides match TRBD2. The germline CDR1 and CDR2 sequences are MDHEN and SYDVKM. The CDR3 is 15 amino acids. J lost 1 base, V lost 6 bases, and 7 bases had no gene match. For the CDR3, the DNA is TGTGCCAGCAGCAGTAGCGGGCCCGGCACAGATACGCAGTATTTT. This gives the protein CASSSSGPGTDTQYF.

The chain joins TRBV3-1 (or the pseudogene TRBV3-2) to TRBJ1-1; D remains ambiguous. The V end lost 4 bases, the J end lost 0 bases, and 6 bases lay between the germline ends. CDR1 and CDR2 from the germline V gene are LGHDT and YNNKEL (reference sequence). The CDR3 is 13 residues long. The DNA of the CDR3 is TGTGCCAGCAGCCGAGACATGAACACTGAAGCTTTCTTT. It translates to CASSRDMNTEAFF.

The chain recombines TRBV24-1 with TRBJ1-1, with 11 nucleotides matching TRBD1. The ends lost 3 bases at V and 7 bases at J; junction bases unmatched: 6. CDR3 size: 15 residues. The germline V gene encodes CDR1 KGHDR and CDR2 SFDVKD. CDR3 DNA sequence: TGTGCCACCAGTGATCCGCGGACAGGGGGCCTTGAAGCTTTCTTT. Translated: CATSDPRTGGLEAFF.

This clone was detected once. This chain connects TRBV4-1 to TRBJ2-3, with 9 bases identical to TRBD2. Unmatched junction bases numbered 5, after V lost 7 bases and J lost 3 bases. Per the germline V gene, CDR1 is MGHRA and CDR2 is YSYEKL. The CDR3 length is 14 residues. CDR3 DNA: TGCGCCAGCACCCCGGGACTAGCAACAGATACGCAGTATTTT. Its translation is CASTPGLATDTQYF.

This clone was counted once. V gene TRBV5-1 combines with J gene TRBJ2-1; TRBD2 is a possible D gene (6 bases). CDR1 is SGHRS and CDR2 is YFSETQ in the germline V gene. The V end was cut by 4 bases, the J end by 3 bases, with 32 bases between. The CDR3 spans 21 residues. The CDR3, as DNA: TGCGCCAGCAGCCCTCGCCTTTCTACGGGAGTCGCTGGGGCTGGCTACAATGAGCAGTTCTTC. Translation: CASSPRLSTGVAGAGYNEQFF.

This chain links TRBV5-8 with TRBJ1-1, with TRBD1 as a possible D gene (5 bases). Per the germline V gene, CDR1 is SGHTS and CDR2 is YDEGEE. The CDR3 runs to 17 residues. Trimming left V 0 bases short and J 1 base short, with 16 bases between. CDR3 coding DNA: TGTGCCAGCAGCTTGGCCGCGCGACGGGGCAGGAACACTGAAGCTTTCTTT. Its protein product is CASSLAARRGRNTEAFF. Using reference TRBV5-8 and TRBJ1-1 for the parts outside the CDR3, the full variable domain is EAGVTQSPTHLIKTRGQQATLRCSPISGHTSVYWYQQALGLGLQFLLWYDEGEERNRGNFPPRFSGRQFPNYSSELNVNALELEDSALYLCASSLAARRGRNTEAFFGQGTRLTVV.

The CDR3 spells CASSAERTGELFF. CDR3 in DNA: TGTGCCAGCAGTGCTGAGCGCACCGGGGAGCTGTTTTTT. This chain uses TRBV6-4 with TRBJ2-2; D is unresolved. The ends were cut back, 4 bases at V and 4 bases at J, with 7 bases in the middle. Germline V CDR1 and CDR2: MRHNA, SNTAGT. CDR3 size: 13 residues.